These 27 T cell receptor beta chains came from one sample sequenced in a study of blood T cells in healthy people across ages. The authors ran a second PCR of roughly 6 to 12 cycles using a sample-barcoded 5' primer and a J-beta primer mix. TCRdb passed the 5' RACE reads through MiXCR, listing each CDR3 protein once. The sample lists 780,000 or so distinct CDR3 sequences, roughly 25% occurring once. These same data were also listed under a study on T cells of mothers and their children.

The sequenced sample consisted of blood. The receptors were sampled from a boy aged 5-17 years in good health.

The chain recombines TRBV7-3 with TRBJ2-1, with D maybe TRBD2 (5 bases). Germline CDR1 and CDR2: SGHTA and FQGTGA. V was shortened by 6 bases and J by 1 base, with 10 bases between the two germline ends. The CDR3 extends over 14 amino acids. The CDR3 reads CASRAAGSYNEQFF. CDR3 sequence (DNA): TGTGCCAGCAGGGCGGCGGGTTCCTACAATGAGCAGTTCTTC.

This clonotype turned up a few times. The J gene is TRBJ2-5, the V gene TRBV4-1; possible D gene TRBD2, 6 bases. The CDR3 has 16 amino acids. Germline lookup yields CDR1 MGHRA and CDR2 YSYEKL. The V end lost 0 bases, the J end lost 0 bases, and 11 bases lay between the germline ends. CDR3: CASSQEVWTNQETQYF. The CDR3 DNA follows: TGCGCCAGCAGCCAAGAGGTTTGGACTAACCAAGAGACCCAGTACTTC.

The chain is built from TRBV28 and TRBJ1-6; no reliable D call. Trimming left V 5 bases short and J 9 bases short, with 8 bases between. The CDR3 runs 12 residues. Germline loops: CDR1 MDHEN, CDR2 SYDVKM. The CDR3 bases are TGTGCCAGCAGTGCCCGCCTTTCACCCCTCCACTTT. Translating it yields CASSARLSPLHF.

V and J are TRBV29-1 and TRBJ2-1; 9 bases agree with TRBD1. Germline loops: CDR1 SQVTM, CDR2 ANQGSEA. V was pared by 7 bases and J by 9 bases, with 10 bases of the junction left unmatched. The CDR3 covers 13 residues. The CDR3 is CSADRGIRSEQFF. As DNA, the CDR3 is TGCAGCGCTGACAGGGGGATTCGGAGTGAGCAGTTCTTC.

This chain joins TRBV28 and TRBJ2-5; 7 nucleotides align to TRBD1. The closer fit of TRBJ2-7 to the DNA end suggests the J call may be wrong. The length of the CDR3 is 14 residues. Germline-derived CDR1 and CDR2 are MDHEN and SYDVKM. DNA of the CDR3: TGTGCCAGCAGACCCGGGACAGATACCTACGAGCAGTACTTC. Translating gives CASRPGTDTYEQYF.

The genes are TRBV20-1 and TRBJ1-1, with D hard to call. The CDR3 is made up of 13 amino acids. The germline V and J ends were trimmed by 0 bases and 4 bases, with 9 bases remaining between them. CDR1 is DFQATT and CDR2 is SNEGSKA in the germline V gene (reference sequence). For the CDR3, the DNA is TGCAGTGCTAGAGAGGCAACTGTCACTGAAGCTTTCTTT. Its translation is CSAREATVTEAFF.

The chain combines TRBV14 with TRBJ2-1; D might be TRBD2 (6 bases). V was pared by 1 base and J by 10 bases, with 23 bases between. This CDR3 comprises 17 residues. Germline CDR1 SGHDN, CDR2 FVKESK. The CDR3 region has the DNA TGTGCCAGCAGCCAAGTAGGAGGGGAGCGGAGGACGCGGGAGCAGTTCTTC. Translating gives CASSQVGGERRTREQFF.

The chain has TRBV6-6 and TRBJ2-1, with a tentative D call TRBD2 (5 bases). Germline CDR1 and CDR2: MNHNY and SVGAGI (reference sequence). V gave up 4 bases and J gave up 3 bases, with 13 bases separating them. There are 15 residues in the CDR3. The CDR3 loop reads CASSSRDGHYNEQFF. The DNA of the CDR3 is TGTGCCAGCAGTTCCCGGGATGGCCACTACAATGAGCAGTTCTTC.

The J gene is TRBJ2-5, the V gene TRBV27; 8 bases align to TRBD2. This CDR3 is 15 amino acids long. Trimming at V came to 6 bases and at J to 7 bases, leaving 13 bases not matched to a gene. The germline V gene encodes CDR1 MNHEY and CDR2 SMNVEV (reference sequence). CDR3: CASSPSPGGKVTQYF. CDR3 coding DNA: TGTGCCAGCAGCCCCTCCCCGGGGGGGAAAGTGACCCAGTACTTC.

The V call is TRBV20-1, the J call TRBJ2-3; D is unresolved. The CDR3 totals 12 residues. CDR1 is DFQATT, CDR2 SNEGSKA, per germline (reference sequence). V shed 5 bases and J shed 4 bases, with 10 bases lying between them. The CDR3 nucleotides are TGCAGTGCTGGCCCGACTTCAGATACGCAGTATTTT. Protein sequence: CSAGPTSDTQYF.

This clonotype turned up a few times. The chain couples TRBV19 to TRBJ2-7, with 10 bases fitting TRBD1. This CDR3 is 14 amino acids long. CDR1 and CDR2 from the germline V gene are LNHDA and SQIVND (reference sequence). The J segment lost 5 bases and the V segment lost 5 bases, leaving 6 bases of the junction unmatched. This CDR3 is CASSVTGTGDEQYF. The CDR3 bases are TGTGCCAGTAGTGTAACCGGGACAGGGGACGAGCAGTACTTC.

The V call is TRBV29-1, the J call TRBJ1-2; D might be TRBD1 (6 bases). V gave up 6 bases and J gave up 2 bases, with 10 bases separating them. This CDR3 is 12 amino acids long. Germline CDR1 is SQVTM and CDR2 is ANQGSEA. The CDR3 here is CSVLDSNYGYTF. For the CDR3, the DNA is TGCAGCGTCCTGGACAGCAACTATGGCTACACCTTC. Based on the CDR3 plus reference TRBV29-1 and TRBJ1-2, the full variable domain is SAVISQKPSRDICQRGTSLTIQCQVDSQVTMMFWYRQQPGQSLTLIATANQGSEATYESGFVIDKFPISRPNLTFSTLTVSNMSPEDSSIYLCSVLDSNYGYTFGSGTRLTVV.

This chain connects TRBV29-1 to TRBJ1-2; no firm D call. CDR3 length equals 11 residues. CDR1 and CDR2 from the germline V gene are SQVTM and ANQGSEA. V shed 3 bases and J shed 4 bases, with 6 bases lying between them. CDR3 coding DNA: TGCAGCGTTGACAGCGCCTATGGCTACACCTTC. It is translated as CSVDSAYGYTF. The full variable domain, its missing parts supplied by reference TRBV29-1 and TRBJ1-2, is SAVISQKPSRDICQRGTSLTIQCQVDSQVTMMFWYRQQPGQSLTLIATANQGSEATYESGFVIDKFPISRPNLTFSTLTVSNMSPEDSSIYLCSVDSAYGYTFGSGTRLTVV.

This clonotype was counted between two and nine times. V and J are TRBV11-1 and TRBJ2-4; possibly TRBD1 for D (6 bases). This CDR3 spans 14 amino acids. The V and J ends lost 5 bases and 7 bases respectively, with 15 bases between them. The germline gives CDR1 SGHAT, CDR2 FQDESV (reference sequence). The CDR3 loop reads CASSPPTGSNIQYF. CDR3 DNA: TGTGCCAGCAGCCCTCCGACAGGATCTAACATTCAGTACTTC.

As concerns this clonotype: No conserved phenylalanine or tryptophan ends this CDR3, so it is likely a read error. The V and J genes are TRBV5-1 and TRBJ2-5; 7 bases line up with TRBD1. Matching the DNA end better, TRBJ2-7 makes the J call doubtful. The CDR3 covers 13 residues. Per the germline V gene, CDR1 is SGHRS and CDR2 is YFSETQ. The chain's CDR3 is CASSLGTGSEQYL. In DNA, the CDR3 is TGCGCCAGCAGCTTGGGGACAGGTTCCGAGCAGTACCTC.

This sequence joins TRBV7-2 and TRBJ2-7, with TRBD2 identical over 8 bases. This CDR3 spans 16 amino acids. Germline lookup yields CDR1 SGHTA and CDR2 FQGNSA. The junction had 8 bases not matched to a gene; V was cut back by 3 bases and J by 1 base. DNA of the CDR3: TGTGCCAGCAGCTTTGGACGCGGGGGGCCATCCTACGAGCAGTACTTC. Its translation is CASSFGRGGPSYEQYF.

On this clonotype: Mismatch with germline at one junction end may stem from a read error. This sequence joins TRBV4-1 and TRBJ2-5; D remains ambiguous. Germline CDR1 MGHRA, CDR2 YSYEKL. The CDR3 is 15 amino acids. CDR3 bases: TGCGCCAGCAGCGAAGACCCCGGTCTCGGGGAGACCCAGTACTTC. It yields the protein CASSEDPGLGETQYF.

The table lists this clonotype with a few counts. This chain uses TRBV6-2 or TRBV6-3 with TRBJ2-7; D might be TRBD1 (5 bases). The end of the DNA is better explained by TRBJ2-5, so the J call may be wrong. Germline CDR1 reads MNHEY; CDR2 reads SVGEGT. CDR3 size: 16 residues. DNA for the CDR3: TGTGCCAGCAGTTACTCGGAGCAGGGCCCCCCAGAGACCCAGTACTTC. It is translated as CASSYSEQGPPETQYF.

The chain employs TRBV29-1 and TRBJ1-1; D possibly corresponds to TRBD1 (6 bases). CDR1 and CDR2 (germline): SQVTM, ANQGSEA. The CDR3 runs to 13 residues. Between the trimmed V and J ends, which lost 3 bases and 1 base, there was a span of 9 bases. CDR3 coding DNA: TGCAGCGTTGACTGGGACACGAACACTGAAGCTTTCTTT. It specifies CSVDWDTNTEAFF.

The chain carries TRBV27 and TRBJ1-5; D unresolved. Per the germline V gene, CDR1 is MNHEY and CDR2 is SMNVEV (reference sequence). The V and J ends lost 3 bases and 3 bases respectively, with 6 bases between them. This CDR3 comprises 13 residues. CDR3 residues: CASSFRINQPQHF. The DNA of the CDR3 is TGTGCCAGCAGTTTTAGAATCAATCAGCCCCAGCATTTT.

This clonotype has more than one count but fewer than ten. The chain combines TRBV7-2 with TRBJ1-1; D call uncertain. Germline-derived CDR1 and CDR2 are SGHTA and FQGNSA. CDR3 length equals 11 residues. Trimming took 1 base from V and 10 from J, leaving 7 bases between them. As DNA, the CDR3 is TGTGCCAGCAGCTTAGTTTCCGTAGCTTTCTTT. Translation gives CASSLVSVAFF.

The V and J genes are TRBV7-2 and TRBJ1-2, with TRBD1 matching over 9 bases. The CDR3 length is 15 residues. The V gene end was trimmed by 5 bases and the J gene end by 7 bases; junction bases not matched to a gene: 11. The germline CDR1 and CDR2 sequences are SGHTA and FQGNSA. CDR3 amino acids: CASSPTGGEVRGYTF. CDR3 DNA: TGTGCCAGCAGCCCTACAGGGGGCGAGGTACGTGGCTACACCTTC.

This clonotype was counted a few times. The chain has TRBV9 and TRBJ2-5; weak D call: TRBD1 (6 bases). The CDR3 loop spans 16 amino acids. Germline CDR1 and CDR2: SGDLS and YYNGEE. Trimming cost V 3 bases and J 6 bases, with 21 bases left between them. In DNA, the CDR3 is TGTGCCAGCAGCGAGGGGAGCAGGGGACGGAGTCAGACCCAGTACTTC. The encoded protein is CASSEGSRGRSQTQYF.

This chain uses TRBV28 with TRBJ1-2; no reliable D call. CDR3 length equals 13 residues. The germline CDR1 and CDR2 sequences are MDHEN and SYDVKM. Trimming left V 6 bases short and J 4 bases short, with 12 bases between. CDR3 loop: CASRAGGSYGYTF. In nucleotides, the CDR3 is TGTGCCAGCAGGGCCGGAGGTAGCTATGGCTACACCTTC.

V usage is TRBV28 and J usage is TRBJ2-5; TRBD2 matches 8 bases. CDR1 and CDR2 from the germline V gene are MDHEN and SYDVKM. Germline trimming cut 2 bases from V and 5 bases from J; bases unmatched to any gene: 4. The CDR3 covers 14 residues. The CDR3 DNA reads as TGTGCCAGCAGTTTAATCGCTAGCGGGGAGACCCAGTACTTC. Encoded protein: CASSLIASGETQYF. Filled out from reference TRBV28 and TRBJ2-5, the complete variable domain reads DVKVTQSSRYLVKRTGEKVFLECVQDMDHENMFWYRQDPGLGLRLIYFSYDVKMKEKGDIPEGYSVSREKKERFSLILESASTNQTSMYLCASSLIASGETQYFGPGTRLLVL.

The rearrangement uses TRBV4-2 and TRBJ2-7, with unresolved D. Deletions cut 0 bases from V and 6 bases from J, with 6 bases between. This CDR3 comprises 12 residues. Germline CDR1 is LGHNA and CDR2 is YNFKEQ. In DNA form, the CDR3 reads TGTGCCAGCAGCCAAGAATCGAGCGAGCAGTACTTC. Protein sequence: CASSQESSEQYF.

This clonotype was counted between two and nine times. This chain connects TRBV5-1 to TRBJ2-7; D uncertain. The V end lost 1 base, the J end lost 3 bases, and 11 bases lay between the germline ends. The CDR3 sequence is 14 residues long. Germline CDR1 reads SGHRS; CDR2 reads YFSETQ. CDR3: CASSLTIDLYEQYF. CDR3 bases: TGCGCCAGCAGCTTGACGATAGACCTCTACGAGCAGTACTTC.